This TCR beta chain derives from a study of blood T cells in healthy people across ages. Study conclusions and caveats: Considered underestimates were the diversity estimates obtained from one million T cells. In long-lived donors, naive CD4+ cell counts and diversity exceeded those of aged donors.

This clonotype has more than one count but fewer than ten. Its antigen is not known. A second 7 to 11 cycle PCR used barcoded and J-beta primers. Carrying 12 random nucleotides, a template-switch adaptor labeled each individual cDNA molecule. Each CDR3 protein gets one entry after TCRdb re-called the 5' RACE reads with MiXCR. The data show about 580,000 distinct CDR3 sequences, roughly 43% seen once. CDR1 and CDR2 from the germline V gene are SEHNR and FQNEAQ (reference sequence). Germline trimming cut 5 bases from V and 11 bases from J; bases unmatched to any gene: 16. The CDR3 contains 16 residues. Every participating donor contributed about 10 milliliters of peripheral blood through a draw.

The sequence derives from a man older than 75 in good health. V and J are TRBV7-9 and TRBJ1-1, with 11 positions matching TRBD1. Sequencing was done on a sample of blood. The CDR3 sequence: CASSPLPGQGEGMAFF. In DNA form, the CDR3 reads TGTGCCAGCAGCCCGTTGCCGGGACAGGGGGAGGGGATGGCTTTCTTT.